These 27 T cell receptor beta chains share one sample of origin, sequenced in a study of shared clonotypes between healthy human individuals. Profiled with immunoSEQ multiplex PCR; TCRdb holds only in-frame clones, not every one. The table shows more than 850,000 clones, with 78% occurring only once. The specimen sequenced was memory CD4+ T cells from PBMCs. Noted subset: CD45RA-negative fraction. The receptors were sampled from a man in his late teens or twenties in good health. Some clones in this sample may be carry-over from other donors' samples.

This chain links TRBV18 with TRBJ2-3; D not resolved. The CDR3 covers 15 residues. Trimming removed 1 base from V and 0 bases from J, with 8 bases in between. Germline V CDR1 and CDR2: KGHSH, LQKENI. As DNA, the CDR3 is TGTGCCAGCTCACCACTCCCTGCTAGCACAGATACGCAGTATTTT. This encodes CASSPLPASTDTQYF. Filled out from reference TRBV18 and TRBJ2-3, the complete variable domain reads NAGVMQNPRHLVRRRGQEARLRCSPMKGHSHVYWYRQLPEEGLKFMVYLQKENIIDESGMPKERFSAEFPKEGPSILRIQQVVRGDSAAYFCASSPLPASTDTQYFGPGTRLTVL.

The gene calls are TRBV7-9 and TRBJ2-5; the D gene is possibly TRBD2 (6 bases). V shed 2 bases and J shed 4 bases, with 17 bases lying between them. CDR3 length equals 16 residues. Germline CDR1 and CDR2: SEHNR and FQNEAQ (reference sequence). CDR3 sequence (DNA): TGTGCCAGCAGCTTACTTTTTAGCGGCACCTCAGAGACCCAGTACTTC. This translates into CASSLLFSGTSETQYF.

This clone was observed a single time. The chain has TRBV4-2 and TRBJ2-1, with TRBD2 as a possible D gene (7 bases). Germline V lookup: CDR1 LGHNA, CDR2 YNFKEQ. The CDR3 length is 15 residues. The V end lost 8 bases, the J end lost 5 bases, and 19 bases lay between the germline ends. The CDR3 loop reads CASLHSAGAHNEQFF. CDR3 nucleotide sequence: TGTGCCAGCCTCCACTCCGCGGGGGCTCACAATGAGCAGTTCTTC.

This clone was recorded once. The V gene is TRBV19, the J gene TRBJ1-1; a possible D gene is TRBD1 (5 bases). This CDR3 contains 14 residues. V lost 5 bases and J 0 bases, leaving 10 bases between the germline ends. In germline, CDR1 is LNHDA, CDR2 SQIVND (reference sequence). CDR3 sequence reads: CASSVTVMNTEAFF. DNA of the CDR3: TGTGCCAGTAGTGTGACAGTGATGAACACTGAAGCTTTCTTT. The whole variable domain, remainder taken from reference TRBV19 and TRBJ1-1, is DGGITQSPKYLFRKEGQNVTLSCEQNLNHDAMYWYRQDPGQGLRLIYYSQIVNDFQKGDIAEGYSVSREKKESFPLTVTSAQKNPTAFYLCASSVTVMNTEAFFGQGTRLTVV.

The DNA for the CDR3 is TGCGCCAGCAAACCCACGGACAGGGGACTAGCGGGAGGCTACGAGCAGTACTTC. Translated, it gives CASKPTDRGLAGGYEQYF. The chain uses TRBV5-1 and TRBJ2-7; TRBD2 matches at 15 bases. CDR1 is SGHRS, CDR2 YFSETQ, per germline. The ends lost 6 bases at V and 3 bases at J; junction bases unmatched: 13. The CDR3 runs to 18 residues.

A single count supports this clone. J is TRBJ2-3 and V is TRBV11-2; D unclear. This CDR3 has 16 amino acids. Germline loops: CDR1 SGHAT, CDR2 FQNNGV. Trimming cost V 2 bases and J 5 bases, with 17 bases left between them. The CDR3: CASSLSHSPLGDTQYF. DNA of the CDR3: TGTGCCAGCAGCTTATCCCACAGTCCCTTGGGAGATACGCAGTATTTT.

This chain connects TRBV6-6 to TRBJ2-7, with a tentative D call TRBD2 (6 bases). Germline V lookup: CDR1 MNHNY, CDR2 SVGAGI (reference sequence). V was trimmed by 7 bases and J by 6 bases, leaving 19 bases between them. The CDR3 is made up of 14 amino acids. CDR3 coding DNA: TGTGCCAGCACCCCGCCGAAGGAGGGAGGCGAGCAGTACTTC. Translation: CASTPPKEGGEQYF.

CDR3 protein: CASSEWDALDTEAFF. In DNA, the CDR3 is TGTGCCAGCAGTGAATGGGACGCTTTGGACACTGAAGCTTTCTTT. The chain links TRBV25-1 to TRBJ1-1, with D tentatively TRBD1 (5 bases). CDR1 is MGHDK and CDR2 is SYGVNS in the germline V gene. V lost 1 base and J 3 bases, leaving 12 bases between the germline ends. The CDR3 loop spans 15 amino acids.

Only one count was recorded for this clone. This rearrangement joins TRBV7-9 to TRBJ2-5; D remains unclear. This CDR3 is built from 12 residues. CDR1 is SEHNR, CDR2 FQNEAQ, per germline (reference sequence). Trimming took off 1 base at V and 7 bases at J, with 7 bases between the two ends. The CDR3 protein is CASSLEKWTQYF. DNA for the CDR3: TGTGCCAGCAGCTTAGAAAAGTGGACCCAGTACTTC.

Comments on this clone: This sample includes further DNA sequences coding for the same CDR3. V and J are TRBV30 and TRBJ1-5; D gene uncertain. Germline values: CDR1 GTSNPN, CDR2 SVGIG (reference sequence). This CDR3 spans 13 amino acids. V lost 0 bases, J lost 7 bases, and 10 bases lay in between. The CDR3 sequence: CAWSVALEQPQHF. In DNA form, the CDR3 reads TGTGCCTGGAGTGTCGCCCTCGAGCAGCCCCAGCATTTT.

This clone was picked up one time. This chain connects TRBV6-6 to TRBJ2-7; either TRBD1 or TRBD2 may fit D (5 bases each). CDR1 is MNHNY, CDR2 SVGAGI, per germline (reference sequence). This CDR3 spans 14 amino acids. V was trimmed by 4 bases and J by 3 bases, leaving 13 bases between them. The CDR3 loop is CASSSGTPGYEQYF. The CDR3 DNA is TGTGCCAGCAGTTCCGGGACCCCCGGCTACGAGCAGTACTTC.

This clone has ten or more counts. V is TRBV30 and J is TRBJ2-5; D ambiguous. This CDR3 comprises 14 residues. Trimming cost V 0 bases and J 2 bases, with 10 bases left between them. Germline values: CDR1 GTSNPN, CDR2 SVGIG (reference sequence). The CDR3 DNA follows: TGTGCCTGGAGTGTATCCCTCAATCAAGAGACCCAGTACTTC. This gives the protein CAWSVSLNQETQYF.

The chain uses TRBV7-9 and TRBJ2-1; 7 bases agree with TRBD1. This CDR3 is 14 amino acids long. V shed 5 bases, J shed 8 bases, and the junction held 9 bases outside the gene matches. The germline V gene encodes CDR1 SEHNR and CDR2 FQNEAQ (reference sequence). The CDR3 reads CASSAGQVRDEQFF. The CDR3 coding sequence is TGTGCCAGCAGCGCCGGACAGGTTAGAGATGAGCAGTTCTTC. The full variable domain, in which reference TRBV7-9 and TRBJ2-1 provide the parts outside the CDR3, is DTGVSQNPRHKITKRGQNVTFRCDPISEHNRLYWYRQTLGQGPEFLTYFQNEAQLEKSRLLSDRFSAERPKGSFSTLEIQRTEQGDSAMYLCASSAGQVRDEQFFGPGTRLTVL.

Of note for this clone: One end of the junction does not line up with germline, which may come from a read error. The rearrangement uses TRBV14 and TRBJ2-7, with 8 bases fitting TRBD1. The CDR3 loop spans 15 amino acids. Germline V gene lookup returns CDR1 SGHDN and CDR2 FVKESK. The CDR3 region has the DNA TGTGCCGGCAGCCAAGATGACAGGGGACGAAACGAGCAGTACTTC. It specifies CAGSQDDRGRNEQYF.

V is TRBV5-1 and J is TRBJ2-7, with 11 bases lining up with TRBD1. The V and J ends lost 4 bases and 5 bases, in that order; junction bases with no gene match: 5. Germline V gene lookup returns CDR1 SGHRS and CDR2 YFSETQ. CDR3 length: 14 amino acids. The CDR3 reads CASSPGQGVHEQYF. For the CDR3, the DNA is TGCGCCAGCAGCCCGGGACAGGGGGTCCACGAGCAGTACTTC. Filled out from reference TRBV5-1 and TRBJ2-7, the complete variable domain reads KAGVTQTPRYLIKTRGQQVTLSCSPISGHRSVSWYQQTPGQGLQFLFEYFSETQRNKGNFPGRFSGRQFSNSRSEMNVSTLELGDSALYLCASSPGQGVHEQYFGPGTRLTVT.

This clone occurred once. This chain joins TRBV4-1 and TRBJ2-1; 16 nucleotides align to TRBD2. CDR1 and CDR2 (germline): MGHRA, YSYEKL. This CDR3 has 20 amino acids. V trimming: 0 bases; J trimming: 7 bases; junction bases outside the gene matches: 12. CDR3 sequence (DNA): TGCGCCAGCAGCCAAGAGCCCGGGACTAGCGGGAGGGCGTCGGGTAATGAGCAGTTCTTC. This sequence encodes CASSQEPGTSGRASGNEQFF.

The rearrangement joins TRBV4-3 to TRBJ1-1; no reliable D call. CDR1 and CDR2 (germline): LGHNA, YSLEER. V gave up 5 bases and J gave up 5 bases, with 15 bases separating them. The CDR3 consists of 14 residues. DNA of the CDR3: TGCGCCAGCAGCGAGATGACGGAGGGAACTGAAGCTTTCTTT. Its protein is CASSEMTEGTEAFF.

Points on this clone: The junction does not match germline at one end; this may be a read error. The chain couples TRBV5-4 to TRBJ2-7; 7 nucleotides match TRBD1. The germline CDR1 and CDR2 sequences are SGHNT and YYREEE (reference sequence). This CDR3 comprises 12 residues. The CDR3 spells CASVNPGTAESF. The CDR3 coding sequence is TGTGCCAGCGTAAATCCGGGGACAGCAGAATCTTTC.

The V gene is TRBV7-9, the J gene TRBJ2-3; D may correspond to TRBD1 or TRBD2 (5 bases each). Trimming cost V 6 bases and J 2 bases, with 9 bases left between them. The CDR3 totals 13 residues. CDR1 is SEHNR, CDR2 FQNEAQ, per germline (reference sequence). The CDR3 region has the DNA TGTGCCAGCAGTCCCGGGGCCACAGATACGCAGTATTTT. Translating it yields CASSPGATDTQYF.

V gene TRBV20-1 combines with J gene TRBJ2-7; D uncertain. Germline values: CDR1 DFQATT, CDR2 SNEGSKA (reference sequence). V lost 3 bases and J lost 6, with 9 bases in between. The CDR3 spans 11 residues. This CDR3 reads CSASSGVEQYF. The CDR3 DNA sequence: TGCAGTGCTAGTTCTGGGGTCGAGCAGTACTTC.

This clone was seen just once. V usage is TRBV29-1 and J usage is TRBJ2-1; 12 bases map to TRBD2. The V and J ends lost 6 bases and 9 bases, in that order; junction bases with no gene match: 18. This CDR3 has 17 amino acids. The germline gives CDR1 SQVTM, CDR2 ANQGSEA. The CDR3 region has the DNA TGCAGCGTCGACCAGACTATGACTAGCGGGAGAGTTAGTGAGCAGTTCTTC. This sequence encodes CSVDQTMTSGRVSEQFF.

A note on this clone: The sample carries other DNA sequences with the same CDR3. The CDR3 here is CASSFRPMNTEAFF. The DNA of the CDR3 is TGTGCCAGCAGTTTCCGCCCTATGAACACTGAAGCTTTCTTT. This chain uses TRBV27 with TRBJ1-1; D ambiguous. V was clipped by 3 bases and J by 0 bases, with 8 bases between them. Germline V gene lookup returns CDR1 MNHEY and CDR2 SMNVEV (reference sequence). The CDR3 is 14 amino acids.

The CDR3 sequence: CASSLYSGTAYEQYF. The CDR3 DNA follows: TGTGCCAGCAGCCTATATAGCGGGACTGCCTACGAGCAGTACTTC. The rearrangement uses TRBV6-6 and TRBJ2-7; 8 bases line up with TRBD2. Germline values: CDR1 MNHNY, CDR2 SVGAGI (reference sequence). Trimming removed 6 bases from V and 2 bases from J; junction bases left unmatched: 9. The CDR3 is 15 amino acids.

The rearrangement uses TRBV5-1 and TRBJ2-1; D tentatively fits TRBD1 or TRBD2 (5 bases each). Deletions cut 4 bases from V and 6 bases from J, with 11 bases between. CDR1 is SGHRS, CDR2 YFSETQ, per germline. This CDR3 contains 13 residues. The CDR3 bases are TGCGCCAGCAGCCTAGGGACCGGCAATGAGCAGTTCTTC. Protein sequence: CASSLGTGNEQFF.

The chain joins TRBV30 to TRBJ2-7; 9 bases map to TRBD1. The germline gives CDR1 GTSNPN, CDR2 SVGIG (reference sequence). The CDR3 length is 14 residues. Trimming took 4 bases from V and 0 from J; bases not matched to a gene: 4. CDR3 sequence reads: CAWNRDRDSYEQYF. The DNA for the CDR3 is TGTGCCTGGAACCGGGACAGGGACTCCTACGAGCAGTACTTC.

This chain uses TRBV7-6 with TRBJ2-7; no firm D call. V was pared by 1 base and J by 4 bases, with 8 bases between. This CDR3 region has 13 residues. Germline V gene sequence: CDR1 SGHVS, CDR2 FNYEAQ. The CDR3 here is CASSLGRQYEQYF. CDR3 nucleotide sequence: TGTGCCAGCAGCTTAGGCAGACAATACGAGCAGTACTTC. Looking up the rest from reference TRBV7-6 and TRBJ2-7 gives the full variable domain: GAGVSQSPRYKVTKRGQDVALRCDPISGHVSLYWYRQALGQGPEFLTYFNYEAQQDKSGLPNDRFSAERPEGSISTLTIQRTEQRDSAMYRCASSLGRQYEQYFGPGTRLTVT.

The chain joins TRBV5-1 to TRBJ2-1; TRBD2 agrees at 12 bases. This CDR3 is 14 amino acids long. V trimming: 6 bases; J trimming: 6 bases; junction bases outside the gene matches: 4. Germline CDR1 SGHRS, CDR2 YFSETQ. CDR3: CASNGLAGSNEQFF. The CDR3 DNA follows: TGCGCCAGCAACGGACTAGCGGGATCCAATGAGCAGTTCTTC.